The source of this T cell receptor (beta chain) is a study of blood T cell repertoires in COVID-19. The CDR3 has 16 amino acids. V shed 1 base, J shed 3 bases, and the junction held 6 bases outside the gene matches. In germline, CDR1 is SNHLY, CDR2 FYNNEI. In the authors' workflow: Amplification from reference gene primers served as the basis for estimated nucleated cell counts. Assay used: immunoSEQ multiplex PCR; TCRdb lists only in-frame clones, some missing. V and J calls and clone size are given by that table; D and trimming were obtained from the DNA. This table holds about 480,000 clones, approximately 87% found once.

This chain uses TRBV2 with TRBJ2-7; 10 positions agree with TRBD1. This clonotype was obtained from a woman aged 40 to 50 who had recovered from COVID-19. The sequenced material came from PBMCs or T cells enriched from blood (not recorded which). The CDR3 sequence is CASSEGGTGAYYEQYF. CDR3 in DNA: TGTGCCAGCAGTGAAGGGGGGACAGGGGCCTACTACGAGCAGTACTTC.